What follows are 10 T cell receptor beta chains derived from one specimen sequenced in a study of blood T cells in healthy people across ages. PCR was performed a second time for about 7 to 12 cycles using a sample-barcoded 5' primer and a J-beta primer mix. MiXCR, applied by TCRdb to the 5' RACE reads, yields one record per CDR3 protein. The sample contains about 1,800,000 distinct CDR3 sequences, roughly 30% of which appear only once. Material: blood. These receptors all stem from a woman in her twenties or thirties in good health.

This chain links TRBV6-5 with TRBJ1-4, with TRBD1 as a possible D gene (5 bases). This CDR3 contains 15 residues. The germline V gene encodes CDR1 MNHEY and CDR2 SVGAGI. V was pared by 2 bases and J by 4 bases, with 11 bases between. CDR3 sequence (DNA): TGTGCCAGCAGTTACGGGGCCGGGTTTAATGAAAAACTGTTTTTT. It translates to CASSYGAGFNEKLFF.

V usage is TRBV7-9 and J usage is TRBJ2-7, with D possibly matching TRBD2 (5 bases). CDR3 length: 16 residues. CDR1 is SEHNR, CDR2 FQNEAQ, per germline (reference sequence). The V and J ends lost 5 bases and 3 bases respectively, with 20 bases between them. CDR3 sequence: CASSPSEGEGFYEQYF. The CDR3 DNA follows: TGTGCCAGCAGCCCCTCCGAGGGTGAGGGTTTCTACGAGCAGTACTTC.

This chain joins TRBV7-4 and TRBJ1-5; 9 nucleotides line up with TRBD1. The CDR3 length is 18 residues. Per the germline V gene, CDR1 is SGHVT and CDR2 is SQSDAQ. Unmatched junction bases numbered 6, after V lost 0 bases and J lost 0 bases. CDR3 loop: CASSLALGQGYSNQPQHF. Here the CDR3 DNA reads TGTGCCAGCAGCTTAGCGCTGGGACAGGGATATAGCAATCAGCCCCAGCATTTT.

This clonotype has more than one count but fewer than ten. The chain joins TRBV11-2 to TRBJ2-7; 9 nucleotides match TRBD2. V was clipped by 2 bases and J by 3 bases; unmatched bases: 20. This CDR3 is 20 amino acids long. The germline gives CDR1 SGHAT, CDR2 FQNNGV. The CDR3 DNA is TGTGCCAGCAGCTTACATGGCTCGGGACTAGCCACGAAAAGCTTCTACGAGCAGTACTTC. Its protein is CASSLHGSGLATKSFYEQYF.

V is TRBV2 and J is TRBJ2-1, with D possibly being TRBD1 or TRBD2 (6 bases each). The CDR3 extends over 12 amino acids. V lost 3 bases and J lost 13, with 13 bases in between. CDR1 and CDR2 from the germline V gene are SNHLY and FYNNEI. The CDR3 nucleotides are TGTGCCAGCAGTGACGGGGGCGCTTGTCAGTTCTTC. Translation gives CASSDGGACQFF.

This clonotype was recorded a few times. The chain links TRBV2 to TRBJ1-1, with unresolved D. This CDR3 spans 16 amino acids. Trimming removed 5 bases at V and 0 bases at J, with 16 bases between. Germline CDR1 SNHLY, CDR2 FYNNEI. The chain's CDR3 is CASSSEHLTMNTEAFF. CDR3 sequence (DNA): TGTGCCAGCAGTTCTGAACATCTGACCATGAACACTGAAGCTTTCTTT.

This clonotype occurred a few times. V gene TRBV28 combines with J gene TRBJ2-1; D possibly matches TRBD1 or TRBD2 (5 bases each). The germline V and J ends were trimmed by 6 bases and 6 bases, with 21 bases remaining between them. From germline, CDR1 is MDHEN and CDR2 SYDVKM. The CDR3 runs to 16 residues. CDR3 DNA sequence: TGTGCCAGCAGACCCGAGGGGACCCGTGGGGGCAATGAGCAGTTCTTC. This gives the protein CASRPEGTRGGNEQFF. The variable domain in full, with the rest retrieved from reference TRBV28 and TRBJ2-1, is DVKVTQSSRYLVKRTGEKVFLECVQDMDHENMFWYRQDPGLGLRLIYFSYDVKMKEKGDIPEGYSVSREKKERFSLILESASTNQTSMYLCASRPEGTRGGNEQFFGPGTRLTVL.

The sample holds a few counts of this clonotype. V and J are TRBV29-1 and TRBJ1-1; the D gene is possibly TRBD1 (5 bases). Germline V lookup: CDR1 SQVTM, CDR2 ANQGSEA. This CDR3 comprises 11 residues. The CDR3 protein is CTIQVGAEAFF. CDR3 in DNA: TGCACCATACAAGTGGGGGCTGAAGCTTTCTTT.

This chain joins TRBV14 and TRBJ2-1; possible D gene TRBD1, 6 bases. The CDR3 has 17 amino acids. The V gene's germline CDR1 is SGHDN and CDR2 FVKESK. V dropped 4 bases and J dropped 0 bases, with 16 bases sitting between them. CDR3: CASSLREGVLSYNEQFF. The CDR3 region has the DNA TGTGCCAGCAGCCTCCGAGAGGGGGTACTCTCCTACAATGAGCAGTTCTTC.

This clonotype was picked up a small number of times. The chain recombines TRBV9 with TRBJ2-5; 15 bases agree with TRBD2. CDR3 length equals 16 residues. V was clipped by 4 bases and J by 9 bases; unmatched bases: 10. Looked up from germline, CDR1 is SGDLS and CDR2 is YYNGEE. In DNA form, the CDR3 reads TGTGCCAGCAGCCCATTCCAGGGACTAGCGGGGGGTGCCCAGTACTTC. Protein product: CASSPFQGLAGGAQYF.